This entry lists 23 T cell receptor beta chains sequenced from one sample in a study of cytomegalovirus exposure and HLA in healthy donors. Primers: 60 Vbeta forward and 13 Jbeta reverse. Generated by immunoSEQ multiplex PCR, the TCRdb table keeps only in-frame clones and is missing some. The sample has 200,000 to 250,000 clones, 65% to 80% seen once. The sample comprised PBMCs. These receptors originate from a man aged 40-49 years in good health and CMV-seronegative.

This clone was seen once. The CDR3 DNA follows: TGTGCCAGCAGCCAGGGACAGTTCGAGCAGTACTTC. Translated, it gives CASSQGQFEQYF. The chain carries TRBV7-2 and TRBJ2-7, with 7 bases matching TRBD1. CDR1 is SGHTA and CDR2 is FQGNSA in the germline V gene. Trimming removed 5 bases from V and 6 bases from J; junction bases left unmatched: 4. This CDR3 region has 12 residues.

This chain joins TRBV4-2 and TRBJ2-7; TRBD2 matches at 7 bases. The length of the CDR3 is 14 residues. J was trimmed by 5 bases and V by 8 bases; bases with no gene match: 12. Per the germline V gene, CDR1 is LGHNA and CDR2 is YNFKEQ. CDR3 DNA: TGTGCCAGCGGGGGGGGAGACTTGATCCACGAGCAGTACTTC. It yields the protein CASGGGDLIHEQYF.

The V call is TRBV7-9, the J call TRBJ2-1, with a possible D match to TRBD2 (6 bases). CDR3 length: 16 residues. Trimming cost V 5 bases and J 0 bases, with 14 bases left between them. Germline CDR1 and CDR2: SEHNR and FQNEAQ (reference sequence). The CDR3 DNA follows: TGTGCCAGCAGCCCCAGGGTCGGGAGCTCCTACAATGAGCAGTTCTTC. Its translation: CASSPRVGSSYNEQFF.

J is TRBJ2-7 and V is TRBV6-5, with 12 bases that match TRBD2. Germline trimming cut 4 bases from V and 5 bases from J; bases unmatched to any gene: 6. The CDR3 length is 15 residues. Germline V gives CDR1 MNHEY, CDR2 SVGAGI. CDR3 DNA: TGTGCCAGCAGTTTCTGGACTAGCGGGATCCACGAGCAGTACTTC. This encodes CASSFWTSGIHEQYF.

The chain recombines TRBV19 with TRBJ2-1; 7 bases match TRBD1. The CDR3 is made up of 15 amino acids. V shed 5 bases and J 0 bases; nucleotides not matched to a gene: 4. Germline assignment: CDR1 LNHDA and CDR2 SQIVND (reference sequence). DNA of the CDR3: TGTGCCAGTAGTGCGACAGGGAGCTCCTACAATGAGCAGTTCTTC. Encoded protein: CASSATGSSYNEQFF.

This clone was counted once. The chain links TRBV5-8 to TRBJ1-2, with D possibly TRBD1 on 6 matching bases. The CDR3 is 14 residues long. Trimming stripped 6 bases from V and 4 bases from J, with 16 bases between. Germline CDR1 SGHTS, CDR2 YDEGEE. CDR3 sequence: CASNIQGSLYGYTF. The CDR3 DNA reads TGTGCCAGCAACATTCAGGGGTCCCTCTATGGCTACACCTTC.

This chain links TRBV2 with TRBJ2-1, with 12 positions matching TRBD2. Per the germline V gene, CDR1 is SNHLY and CDR2 is FYNNEI. This CDR3 region has 15 residues. Germline trimming cut 3 bases from V and 5 bases from J; bases unmatched to any gene: 2. CDR3 sequence reads: CASSDGTSGHNEQFF. DNA of the CDR3: TGTGCCAGCAGTGACGGGACTAGCGGGCACAATGAGCAGTTCTTC. Complete variable domain (other parts from reference TRBV2 and TRBJ2-1): EPEVTQTPSHQVTQMGQEVILRCVPISNHLYFYWYRQILGQKVEFLVSFYNNEISEKSEIFDDQFSVERPDGSNFTLKIRSTKLEDSAMYFCASSDGTSGHNEQFFGPGTRLTVL.

This clone has just a few counts. The V gene is TRBV5-6, the J gene TRBJ1-1; 7 bases are shared with TRBD1. The CDR3 extends over 16 amino acids. V shed 4 bases, J shed 3 bases, and the junction held 12 bases outside the gene matches. The germline V gene has CDR1 SGHDT and CDR2 YYEEEE. Written as DNA, the CDR3 is TGTGCCAGCAGCACGGGCCCCCCGACAGGGTACACTGAAGCTTTCTTT. It is translated as CASSTGPPTGYTEAFF.

This clone has just one count. This rearrangement joins TRBV6-6 to TRBJ2-4; no clear D. The V gene's germline CDR1 is MNHNY and CDR2 SVGAGI (reference sequence). V was cut by 6 bases and J by 3 bases, with 15 bases left in between. This CDR3 contains 15 residues. The CDR3 DNA follows: TGTGCCAGCAGCCCACGGAGTGGGTTCAAAAACATTCAGTACTTC. Protein product: CASSPRSGFKNIQYF.

The chain carries TRBV5-1 and TRBJ2-5; 7 bases are shared with TRBD1. The CDR3 is made up of 14 amino acids. The trim removed 3 bases at V and 4 bases at J, leaving 6 bases unmatched. Per germline, CDR1 SGHRS and CDR2 YFSETQ. Written as DNA, the CDR3 is TGCGCCAGCAGCTCTCAGGGGGAACGAGAGACCCAGTACTTC. Translation: CASSSQGERETQYF.

The V and J genes are TRBV4-3 and TRBJ2-1; TRBD1 is a possible D gene (6 bases). The CDR3 covers 14 residues. CDR1 and CDR2 from the germline V gene are LGHNA and YSLEER. Trimming cost V 0 bases and J 9 bases, with 12 bases left between them. CDR3 DNA: TGCGCCAGCAGCCAAGATAGGGGGACGGGTGAGCAGTTCTTC. This sequence encodes CASSQDRGTGEQFF.

This clone was counted between two and nine times. DNA for the CDR3: TGTGCCAGCAGCGTACTAGCGGGGACTAGCACAGATACGCAGTATTTT. Residues: CASSVLAGTSTDTQYF. The chain has TRBV9 and TRBJ2-3; 9 bases match TRBD2. The germline gives CDR1 SGDLS, CDR2 YYNGEE. V shed 1 base, J shed 0 bases, and the junction held 3 bases outside the gene matches. The CDR3 contains 16 residues.

The CDR3 is CASSSGQGQETQYF. The CDR3, as DNA: TGTGCCAGCAGCAGTGGACAGGGACAAGAGACCCAGTACTTC. The rearrangement links TRBV13 to TRBJ2-5; 8 bases agree with TRBD1. Germline CDR1 PRHDT, CDR2 FYEKMQ (reference sequence). This CDR3 has 14 amino acids. J gave up 2 bases and V 5 bases, and 4 bases lay outside the gene matches.

The V gene is TRBV7-8, the J gene TRBJ2-1; possibly TRBD2 for D (5 bases). The CDR3 has 15 residues. Germline V gene data show CDR1 as SGHVS and CDR2 as FQNEAQ. The germline V and J ends were trimmed by 5 bases and 5 bases, with 16 bases remaining between them. The CDR3 bases are TGTGCCAGCAGCCCCTCCAGCGGAGGAAACAATGAGCAGTTCTTC. Its protein is CASSPSSGGNNEQFF.

The rearrangement uses TRBV9 and TRBJ2-2, with 7 bases aligning to TRBD1. The CDR3 totals 16 residues. Germline V CDR1 and CDR2: SGDLS, YYNGEE. V lost 3 bases, J lost 4 bases, and 9 bases stayed unmatched. CDR3 DNA: TGTGCCAGCAGCGCTGGACAGGTTCCTAGCACCGGGGAGCTGTTTTTT. Translating it yields CASSAGQVPSTGELFF.

This clone was observed a single time. The rearrangement links TRBV5-6 to TRBJ1-2, with 7 bases that match TRBD1. Trimming at V came to 1 base and at J to 4 bases, leaving 4 bases not matched to a gene. This CDR3 is built from 14 residues. CDR1 and CDR2 from the germline V gene are SGHDT and YYEEEE. The CDR3 sequence is CASSLLRGRYGYTF. The DNA for the CDR3 is TGTGCCAGCAGCTTGTTGAGGGGGCGCTATGGCTACACCTTC.

The chain combines TRBV18 with TRBJ1-1, with TRBD1 matching over 8 bases. Germline-derived CDR1 and CDR2 are KGHSH and LQKENI. V was clipped by 3 bases and J by 4 bases; unmatched bases: 10. The CDR3 totals 16 residues. The CDR3 sequence is CASSPDRGERTTEAFF. The CDR3 DNA is TGTGCCAGCTCACCTGACAGGGGAGAGAGGACCACTGAAGCTTTCTTT.

V gene TRBV6-1 combines with J gene TRBJ2-7; tentatively, D is TRBD1 (6 bases). Trimming stripped 4 bases from V and 3 bases from J, with 13 bases between. Germline V CDR1 and CDR2: MNHNS, SASEGT. This CDR3 contains 14 residues. CDR3 DNA sequence: TGTGCCAGCAGTGCCCGACAGGAGAGCTACGAGCAGTACTTC. This translates into CASSARQESYEQYF.

This clone was seen more than once but under ten times. The chain has TRBV2 and TRBJ2-7, with 7 positions matching TRBD1. Germline V gene sequence: CDR1 SNHLY, CDR2 FYNNEI. Unmatched junction bases numbered 5, after V lost 8 bases and J lost 1 base. CDR3 length: 13 residues. CDR3 DNA: TGTGCCAGCCTAAGACAGGGATCCTACGAGCAGTACTTC. This encodes CASLRQGSYEQYF.

The genes are TRBV19 and TRBJ2-6, with no clear D. CDR1 and CDR2 from the germline V gene are LNHDA and SQIVND (reference sequence). The CDR3 totals 15 residues. The V end lost 3 bases, the J end lost 0 bases, and 6 bases lay between the germline ends. The CDR3 DNA is TGTGCCAGTAGTATCAGGAACTCTGGGGCCAACGTCCTGACTTTC. Translated, it gives CASSIRNSGANVLTF.

V gene TRBV28 combines with J gene TRBJ1-1, with D possibly being TRBD1 (5 bases). V was cut by 5 bases and J by 1 base, with 8 bases left in between. Germline values: CDR1 MDHEN, CDR2 SYDVKM. This CDR3 comprises 13 residues. DNA for the CDR3: TGTGCCAGCAGTCTAGACAGGAACACTGAAGCTTTCTTT. Translating gives CASSLDRNTEAFF.

The chain joins TRBV4-2 to TRBJ2-1; 8 positions agree with TRBD2. Trimming cost V 2 bases and J 2 bases; bases outside gene matches: 5. CDR1 is LGHNA and CDR2 is YNFKEQ in the germline V gene. This CDR3 spans 16 amino acids. CDR3: CASSQSPGGPYNEQFF. CDR3 DNA sequence: TGTGCCAGCAGCCAATCCCCGGGGGGGCCCTACAATGAGCAGTTCTTC.

This rearrangement joins TRBV27 to TRBJ1-4; no firm D call. Germline assignment: CDR1 MNHEY and CDR2 SMNVEV (reference sequence). V lost 6 bases to trimming and J lost 0 bases, with 14 bases between them. There are 16 residues in the CDR3. The CDR3 DNA is TGTGCCAGCAGGCCGCGCAGCGAGGCAACTAATGAAAAACTGTTTTTT. Protein sequence: CASRPRSEATNEKLFF.